These 13 T cell receptor beta chains came from one sample sequenced in a study of cytomegalovirus exposure and HLA in healthy donors. PCR amplification relied on 60 Vbeta primers (plus 13 Jbeta primers). TCRdb keeps only in-frame clones here, not all; method: immunoSEQ multiplex PCR. The table has under 200,000 clones, 60% to 80% seen once. Material for sequencing was PBMCs. All receptors come from a woman in her 40s in good health and CMV-seropositive.

This chain's CDR3 is CASSPQGGMEKLFF. CDR3 DNA sequence: TGTGCCAGCTCACCCCAAGGGGGCATGGAAAAACTGTTTTTT. The chain joins TRBV18 to TRBJ1-4, with 7 bases lining up with TRBD1. This CDR3 has 14 amino acids. Germline loops: CDR1 KGHSH, CDR2 LQKENI. V dropped 3 bases and J dropped 8; count of bases not matched to a gene: 6.

This chain connects TRBV6-6 to TRBJ2-5, with a possible D match to TRBD2 (5 bases). The V gene lost 1 base and the J gene lost 5 bases, with 11 bases spanning the gap. The CDR3 is 14 residues long. Germline CDR1 MNHNY, CDR2 SVGAGI (reference sequence). CDR3 region: CASSYLSPGETQYF. Here the CDR3 DNA reads TGTGCCAGCAGTTACTTATCCCCGGGGGAGACCCAGTACTTC.

The J gene is TRBJ1-1, the V gene TRBV19, with 10 positions matching TRBD1. The CDR3 has 13 amino acids. Per the germline V gene, CDR1 is LNHDA and CDR2 is SQIVND (reference sequence). With V trimmed by 9 bases and J by 2 bases, 3 bases remained unmatched. The CDR3 DNA reads TGTGCCAGCTCGACAGGGGGCAACACTGAAGCTTTCTTT. Protein: CASSTGGNTEAFF.

This clone is a singleton in its sample. The CDR3 DNA sequence: TGTGCCAGTAGTAAGGACAGGGGCAACTATGGCTACACCTTC. Its translation: CASSKDRGNYGYTF. V gene TRBV19 combines with J gene TRBJ1-2; 9 bases are shared with TRBD1. This CDR3 has 14 residues. Losses at the gene ends were 4 bases for V and 2 bases for J; bases not matched to a gene: 2. Germline V gives CDR1 LNHDA, CDR2 SQIVND (reference sequence).

V and J are TRBV11-2 and TRBJ1-2; 10 nucleotides align to TRBD1. Trimming took 4 bases from V and 5 from J; bases not matched to a gene: 1. This CDR3 contains 13 residues. Germline CDR1 and CDR2: SGHAT and FQNNGV. The CDR3 nucleotides read TGTGCCAGCAGCTCGGGACAGGGGTATGGCTACACCTTC. It is translated as CASSSGQGYGYTF.

The chain is built from TRBV25-1 and TRBJ2-3; 9 nucleotides align to TRBD1. The CDR3 totals 14 residues. CDR1 is MGHDK and CDR2 is SYGVNS in the germline V gene. V was pared by 7 bases and J by 1 base, with 3 bases of the junction left unmatched. Here the CDR3 DNA reads TGTGCCAGCATTCGGACAGGGGGCACAGATACGCAGTATTTT. This codes for CASIRTGGTDTQYF.

This chain joins TRBV27 and TRBJ2-2, with D unresolved. The CDR3 is 13 residues long. Trimming took 3 bases from V and 3 from J, leaving 5 bases between them. Germline-derived CDR1 and CDR2 are MNHEY and SMNVEV (reference sequence). The CDR3 sequence: CASSFGHTGELFF. In nucleotides, the CDR3 is TGTGCCAGCAGTTTTGGGCACACCGGGGAGCTGTTTTTT.

In this sample, this clone turned up once. The chain combines TRBV7-8 with TRBJ2-2; 9 nucleotides line up with TRBD1. CDR1 is SGHVS and CDR2 is FQNEAQ in the germline V gene. This CDR3 has 15 residues. The V and J ends lost 5 bases and 6 bases, in that order; junction bases with no gene match: 7. The CDR3 loop reads CASSTRQGEAGELFF. The CDR3, as DNA: TGTGCCAGCAGCACCCGACAGGGGGAGGCCGGGGAGCTGTTTTTT.

The chain carries TRBV6-5 and TRBJ1-2, with TRBD1 as a possible D gene (6 bases). The V gene's germline CDR1 is MNHEY and CDR2 SVGAGI. V was trimmed by 0 bases and J by 8 bases, leaving 10 bases between them. The CDR3 extends over 13 amino acids. The CDR3 protein is CASSYSRGTGYTF. The CDR3 nucleotides read TGTGCCAGCAGTTACTCGAGGGGGACCGGCTACACCTTC.

This rearrangement joins TRBV30 to TRBJ1-6, with 8 bases aligning to TRBD1. Per germline, CDR1 GTSNPN and CDR2 SVGIG (reference sequence). V gave up 3 bases and J gave up 6 bases; unmatched junction bases: 1. CDR3 length equals 13 residues. CDR3 sequence reads: CAWSRGPNSPLHF. In DNA form, the CDR3 reads TGTGCCTGGAGCAGGGGGCCTAATTCACCCCTCCACTTT.

This sequence joins TRBV7-6 and TRBJ2-2; maybe TRBD2 (6 bases). The V gene lost 6 bases and the J gene lost 5 bases, with 10 bases spanning the gap. Germline V gives CDR1 SGHVS, CDR2 FNYEAQ. The CDR3 loop spans 13 amino acids. The CDR3 DNA is TGTGCCAGCAGTCGGGAGTTGACCGGGGAGCTGTTTTTT. Residues: CASSRELTGELFF.

The chain recombines TRBV7-9 with TRBJ1-3; 9 bases fit TRBD1. V was clipped by 5 bases and J by 4 bases; unmatched bases: 9. The CDR3 has 16 amino acids. CDR1 is SEHNR, CDR2 FQNEAQ, per germline (reference sequence). As DNA, the CDR3 is TGTGCCAGCAGCCCCCGGGGACAGGGTGACGGAAACACCATATATTTT. It is translated as CASSPRGQGDGNTIYF.

In this sample, this clone turned up once. The rearrangement links TRBV27 to TRBJ2-7, with 8 nucleotides matching TRBD2. The CDR3 contains 18 residues. The V and J ends lost 6 bases and 3 bases, in that order; junction bases with no gene match: 19. Germline lookup yields CDR1 MNHEY and CDR2 SMNVEV (reference sequence). The DNA of the CDR3 is TGTGCCAGCAGCCAGCTGGGCGGTAGCGGGATGGGGCGCTACGAGCAGTACTTC. This codes for CASSQLGGSGMGRYEQYF.